Sequencing of this T cell receptor (beta chain) was carried out in a study of beta chain features in type 1 diabetes. As every portion of the isolated RNA was reverse transcribed, the sequencing read expressed TCRB transcripts. The data were produced by immunoSEQ multiplex PCR, yet TCRdb's version contains in-frame clones alone and is incomplete. This sample has about 68,000 clones, with around 49% found just once. For this clone: Its antigen is not known.

Trimming cost V 4 bases and J 1 base; bases outside gene matches: 10. Germline V CDR1 and CDR2: SGDLS, YYNGEE. The CDR3 covers 16 residues. Study findings and constraints: All four CD4+ subsets of Type 1 diabetes patients contained TCRB CDR3s that were moderately but significantly shorter.

The source of this sequence is a man aged 25-45 years with type 1 diabetes. The sample was central memory CD4+ T cells from blood. V is TRBV9 and J is TRBJ2-7; 8 bases are shared with TRBD2. CDR3 amino acids: CASSSDGGARSYEQYF. In DNA, the CDR3 is TGTGCCAGCAGCTCAGACGGGGGGGCGCGATCCTACGAGCAGTACTTC.